The clone carrying this T cell receptor (beta chain) was picked up one time. Its antigen remains unidentified. Specified time point: cycle 4 day 1 (C4D1), after more than five weeks of nivolumab. In every patient, relapse followed autologous stem cell transplantation, while exposure to brentuximab vedotin differed. CD8+ T cell isolation from thawed PBMCs was performed by magnetic negative selection. Complete response, partial response or progressive disease was recorded as best response. Administration of nivolumab to patients was at 3 mg/kg intravenously every 2 weeks. This record belongs to a study of PD-1 blockade in classical Hodgkin lymphoma. Assay: immunoSEQ multiplex PCR; the TCRdb copy retains only in-frame clones and omits some. The sample contains 11,000 or so clones, roughly 84% of which appear only once. Study results and caveats: Significantly greater TCR diversity emerged by C4D1 in CD4+ cells but not CD8+ cells. TCR diversity at baseline was reported to be reduced in newly diagnosed patients relative to healthy donors.

The CDR3 consists of 14 residues. The V gene's germline CDR1 is SGHRS and CDR2 YFSETQ. V was trimmed by 1 base and J by 5 bases, leaving 11 bases between them. This chain links TRBV5-1 with TRBJ2-3; the D is unclear. The source of this sequence is a human donor with classical Hodgkin lymphoma. The donor label of this sample is uncertain. The specimen comprised CD8+ T cells from blood, sampled before the fourth cycle of nivolumab. As DNA, the CDR3 is TGCGCCAGCAGCTTGAAGGCAGGCAGAGATACGCAGTATTTT. It is translated as CASSLKAGRDTQYF.